Below are 2 T cell receptor beta chains sequenced from a single sample in a study of T cell responses to AZD1222 COVID-19 vaccine. Sequencing used immunoSEQ multiplex PCR; TCRdb keeps in-frame clones, though not all of them. The table lists over 150,000 clones, 70% to 90% of them singletons, with roughly 1.1% in the top ten. The sequencing here drew on peripheral blood, taken 28 days after the second AZD1222 dose. The receptors originated from an adult who received the AZD1222 COVID-19 vaccine.

The V and J genes are TRBV2 and TRBJ2-1, with 7 positions matching TRBD1. V lost 0 bases, J lost 6 bases, and 5 bases stayed unmatched. Germline V gene data show CDR1 as SNHLY and CDR2 as FYNNEI. CDR3 length: 15 residues. The CDR3 nucleotides read TGTGCCAGCAGTGAAGCCTATACAGGGGCCAATGAGCAGTTCTTC. It yields the protein CASSEAYTGANEQFF. Full variable domain (rest looked up from reference TRBV2 and TRBJ2-1): EPEVTQTPSHQVTQMGQEVILRCVPISNHLYFYWYRQILGQKVEFLVSFYNNEISEKSEIFDDQFSVERPDGSNFTLKIRSTKLEDSAMYFCASSEAYTGANEQFFGPGTRLTVL.

This sequence joins TRBV2 and TRBJ1-2, with 7 bases identical to TRBD1. V shed 7 bases and J 2 bases; nucleotides not matched to a gene: 4. The CDR3 is 13 residues long. Germline CDR1 and CDR2: SNHLY and FYNNEI. CDR3 nucleotides: TGTGCCAGCACCCTACAGGGGAACTATGGCTACACCTTC. This gives the protein CASTLQGNYGYTF.